This entry lists 30 T cell receptor beta chains sequenced from one sample in a study of T cells after yellow fever vaccination. TCRdb re-derived calls from the 5' RACE reads in MiXCR, one entry per CDR3 protein. This sample has about 120,000 distinct CDR3 sequences, with approximately 8.4% found just once. Sequenced material: CD8+ T cells sorted from PBMCs, taken on the day of the yellow fever booster vaccination. The receptor set was obtained from a man aged 18 to 29 who received the YFV17D yellow fever vaccine.

This clonotype appeared many times. This chain uses TRBV4-1 with TRBJ2-3; TRBD2 aligns across 13 bases. Germline values: CDR1 MGHRA, CDR2 YSYEKL. The length of the CDR3 is 18 residues. V lost 4 bases to trimming and J lost 1 base; unmatched junction nucleotides: 8. The CDR3 loop reads CASSPRFGTSGGTDTQYF. The CDR3 DNA reads TGCGCCAGCAGCCCACGGTTTGGGACTAGCGGGGGCACAGATACGCAGTATTTT.

The chain carries TRBV2 and TRBJ2-6; TRBD1 matches 7 bases. The CDR3 is 15 amino acids. Germline assignment: CDR1 SNHLY and CDR2 FYNNEI. Trimming removed 2 bases from V and 3 bases from J; junction bases left unmatched: 1. CDR3 protein: CASSETGVGANVLTF. CDR3 DNA: TGTGCCAGCAGTGAAACAGGGGTTGGGGCCAACGTCCTGACTTTC.

This clonotype was recorded many times. The chain recombines TRBV5-5 with TRBJ2-1; no clear D gene. There are 17 residues in the CDR3. CDR1 SGHKS and CDR2 YYEKEE come from the germline V gene (reference sequence). V was trimmed by 1 base and J by 8 bases, leaving 22 bases between them. CDR3 amino acids: CASSLFGLNSEGDEQFF. In DNA, the CDR3 is TGTGCCAGCAGCTTGTTCGGGCTTAATTCCGAAGGCGATGAGCAGTTCTTC.

This clonotype was seen only a few times. The rearrangement links TRBV7-9 to TRBJ1-4; D unclear. CDR1 is SEHNR, CDR2 FQNEAQ, per germline (reference sequence). The V gene lost 5 bases and the J gene lost 8 bases, with 15 bases spanning the gap. The CDR3 runs 14 residues. DNA for the CDR3: TGTGCCAGCAGCCCAAGCTGGGCGGGGGAAAAACTGTTTTTT. This codes for CASSPSWAGEKLFF.

The rearrangement links TRBV4-3 to TRBJ2-2; 9 bases are a match to TRBD2. With 0 bases clipped from V and 7 bases from J, the junction kept 9 bases outside the gene matches. This CDR3 comprises 17 residues. The V gene's germline CDR1 is LGHNA and CDR2 YSLEER. The CDR3 DNA reads as TGCGCCAGCAGCCAAGATCACGGCGGGGGGGCCGGCGGGGAGCTGTTTTTT. Encoded protein: CASSQDHGGGAGGELFF.

V gene TRBV4-3 combines with J gene TRBJ1-1, with a weak D call TRBD1 (5 bases). V was trimmed by 1 base and J by 4 bases, leaving 13 bases between them. The germline V gene encodes CDR1 LGHNA and CDR2 YSLEER. The CDR3 runs to 15 residues. The CDR3 coding sequence is TGCGCCAGCAGCCAAGTGAGGGGACTACGCACTGAAGCTTTCTTT. Protein sequence: CASSQVRGLRTEAFF.

The chain links TRBV5-1 to TRBJ2-7, with 10 bases aligning to TRBD2. CDR1 is SGHRS and CDR2 is YFSETQ in the germline V gene. V shed 6 bases and J 3 bases; nucleotides not matched to a gene: 6. This CDR3 comprises 14 residues. The CDR3 protein is CASTPSGGIYEQYF. The CDR3 DNA sequence: TGCGCCAGCACCCCTAGCGGGGGAATCTACGAGCAGTACTTC.

This clonotype was seen a handful of times. This sequence joins TRBV19 and TRBJ1-6; 7 nucleotides agree with TRBD1. The CDR3 spans 16 residues. Germline V gives CDR1 LNHDA, CDR2 SQIVND (reference sequence). Germline trimming cut 4 bases from V and 3 bases from J; bases unmatched to any gene: 6. This CDR3 reads CASSTGTDDYNSPLHF. The CDR3 region has the DNA TGTGCCAGTAGTACCGGGACAGACGACTATAATTCACCCCTCCACTTT.

This clonotype was detected a few times. The J gene is TRBJ2-7, the V gene TRBV7-9, with unresolved D. The germline gives CDR1 SEHNR, CDR2 FQNEAQ (reference sequence). V dropped 5 bases and J dropped 5 bases, with 13 bases sitting between them. The CDR3 runs to 13 residues. CDR3 nucleotides: TGTGCCAGCAGCGCCGGGCCCCGGGACGAGCAGTACTTC. This translates into CASSAGPRDEQYF.

The chain uses TRBV20-1 and TRBJ1-5; a possible D gene is TRBD1 (5 bases). Trimming left V 2 bases short and J 3 bases short, with 17 bases between. The CDR3 loop spans 16 amino acids. Germline V gives CDR1 DFQATT, CDR2 SNEGSKA (reference sequence). DNA for the CDR3: TGCAGTGCTAGAAGTGCCTCCGGCGGGGCCAATCAGCCCCAGCATTTT. This translates into CSARSASGGANQPQHF.

This clonotype was picked up a small number of times. The CDR3 DNA follows: TGCAGTGCTAGAGTCGGAGGAACAGCTGGCACAGATACGCAGTATTTT. As protein: CSARVGGTAGTDTQYF. The chain uses TRBV20-1 and TRBJ2-3, with D perhaps matching TRBD2 (5 bases). With 1 base removed from V and 1 base from J, the gap between germline ends came to 15 bases. The length of the CDR3 is 16 residues. CDR1 and CDR2 (germline): DFQATT, SNEGSKA (reference sequence).

The chain links TRBV7-2 to TRBJ2-1; D is perhaps TRBD1 or TRBD2 (5 bases each). The CDR3 totals 16 residues. V was clipped by 0 bases and J by 0 bases, with 9 bases between them. Germline V gene lookup returns CDR1 SGHTA and CDR2 FQGNSA. The CDR3: CASSLAGASSYNEQFF. The CDR3 DNA reads TGTGCCAGCAGCTTAGCCGGGGCCAGCTCCTACAATGAGCAGTTCTTC. Combining the CDR3 with reference TRBV7-2 and TRBJ2-1 gives the whole variable domain GAGVSQSPSNKVTEKGKDVELRCDPISGHTALYWYRQSLGQGLEFLIYFQGNSAPDKSGLPSDRFSAERTGGSVSTLTIQRTQQEDSAVYLCASSLAGASSYNEQFFGPGTRLTVL.

The rearrangement joins TRBV4-3 to TRBJ2-3; the match to TRBD2 covers 12 bases. Germline CDR1 reads LGHNA; CDR2 reads YSLEER. This CDR3 spans 16 amino acids. With 0 bases clipped from V and 4 bases from J, the junction kept 2 bases outside the gene matches. The CDR3 bases are TGCGCCAGCAGCCAAGATCTAGCGGGGGGGCCAGATACGCAGTATTTT. Amino acids: CASSQDLAGGPDTQYF.

This clonotype was counted between two and nine times. The J gene is TRBJ2-2, the V gene TRBV4-1; TRBD1 might be the D (5 bases). Germline-derived CDR1 and CDR2 are MGHRA and YSYEKL. V dropped 7 bases and J dropped 0 bases, with 12 bases sitting between them. The CDR3 length is 15 residues. The CDR3, as DNA: TGCGCCAGCAACCAGGGAATATCGAACACCGGGGAGCTGTTTTTT. Protein product: CASNQGISNTGELFF.

The chain recombines TRBV4-1 with TRBJ1-2; tentatively, D is TRBD1 (5 bases). The CDR3 is 15 amino acids. V lost 1 base to trimming and J lost 2 bases, with 11 bases between them. The germline gives CDR1 MGHRA, CDR2 YSYEKL. CDR3 nucleotides: TGCGCCAGCAGCCAAGTTTTGGGGGAGAACTATGGCTACACCTTC. Translation gives CASSQVLGENYGYTF.

The rearrangement uses TRBV5-1 and TRBJ2-6; D unresolved. Per the germline V gene, CDR1 is SGHRS and CDR2 is YFSETQ. Trimming shortened V by 0 bases and J by 0 bases, and 10 bases separated the two germline ends. CDR3 size: 17 residues. The CDR3 loop reads CASSLVQVISGANVLTF. The CDR3 DNA follows: TGCGCCAGCAGCTTGGTCCAGGTTATCTCTGGGGCCAACGTCCTGACTTTC. The full variable domain, completed using reference TRBV5-1 and TRBJ2-6, is KAGVTQTPRYLIKTRGQQVTLSCSPISGHRSVSWYQQTPGQGLQFLFEYFSETQRNKGNFPGRFSGRQFSNSRSEMNVSTLELGDSALYLCASSLVQVISGANVLTFGAGSRLTVL.

This clonotype showed up just a few times. This CDR3 is CASSQVGRDGYNSPLHF. CDR3 in DNA: TGTGCCAGCAGCCAAGTGGGCCGGGACGGTTATAATTCACCCCTCCACTTT. This chain uses TRBV4-2 with TRBJ1-6; possibly TRBD1 for D (5 bases). The V and J ends lost 1 base and 4 bases respectively, with 14 bases between them. Germline CDR1 reads LGHNA; CDR2 reads YNFKEQ. The CDR3 is made up of 17 amino acids.

This clonotype was picked up a small number of times. This sequence joins TRBV7-8 and TRBJ2-1; TRBD2 matches 7 bases. V shed 1 base and J 6 bases; nucleotides not matched to a gene: 15. The CDR3 is made up of 18 amino acids. From germline, CDR1 is SGHVS and CDR2 FQNEAQ. DNA for the CDR3: TGTGCCAGCAGCTTAGATCCCCCCGGGACTACGCCGCGCAATGAGCAGTTCTTC. Its protein is CASSLDPPGTTPRNEQFF.

The chain recombines TRBV29-1 with TRBJ2-1; 8 bases align to TRBD1. The germline gives CDR1 SQVTM, CDR2 ANQGSEA. The ends lost 4 bases at V and 7 bases at J; junction bases unmatched: 6. This CDR3 is 13 amino acids long. CDR3 in amino acids: CSVGWTGSNEQFF. In DNA, the CDR3 is TGCAGCGTTGGATGGACAGGGTCGAATGAGCAGTTCTTC.

This clonotype has just a few counts. CDR3 nucleotide sequence: TGTGCCAGCAGCTTAGTTGGGATTAGCACAGATACGCAGTATTTT. This encodes CASSLVGISTDTQYF. The J gene is TRBJ2-3, the V gene TRBV7-9, with D uncertain. CDR3 length: 15 residues. In germline, CDR1 is SEHNR, CDR2 FQNEAQ (reference sequence). The ends were cut back, 1 base at V and 0 bases at J, with 8 bases in the middle.

The V and J genes are TRBV6-5 and TRBJ1-2, with no clear D. The CDR3 sequence is 13 residues long. CDR1 is MNHEY, CDR2 SVGAGI, per germline. V was trimmed by 1 base and J by 5 bases, leaving 8 bases between them. The CDR3 loop is CASSYLAEYGYTF. CDR3 sequence (DNA): TGTGCCAGCAGTTACTTGGCAGAATATGGCTACACCTTC.

This clonotype turned up a few times. In DNA form, the CDR3 reads TGTGCCAGCAGCTTGTGGGGGCGCGGGCAGCCCCAGCATTTT. Translating it yields CASSLWGRGQPQHF. J is TRBJ1-5 and V is TRBV5-5, with TRBD1 as a possible D gene (6 bases). CDR1 and CDR2 (germline): SGHKS, YYEKEE (reference sequence). This CDR3 contains 14 residues. The ends were cut back, 1 base at V and 7 bases at J, with 12 bases in the middle.

The chain has TRBV3-1 and TRBJ2-2, with D hard to call. CDR3 length equals 13 residues. Trimming cost V 3 bases and J 3 bases, with 5 bases left between them. CDR1 and CDR2 from the germline V gene are LGHDT and YNNKEL (reference sequence). Here the CDR3 reads CASSHSDTGELFF. The CDR3 nucleotides read TGTGCCAGCAGCCATAGTGACACCGGGGAGCTGTTTTTT.

V and J are TRBV7-9 and TRBJ2-4; no clear D gene. This CDR3 comprises 12 residues. V was trimmed by 3 bases and J by 10 bases, leaving 10 bases between them. CDR1 and CDR2 from the germline V gene are SEHNR and FQNEAQ (reference sequence). CDR3 amino acids: CASSFNAPIQYF. CDR3 in DNA: TGTGCCAGCAGCTTTAACGCACCAATTCAGTACTTC.

V and J are TRBV12-3 or TRBV12-4 and TRBJ1-2; D not resolved. Deletions cut 7 bases from V and 1 base from J, with 16 bases between. The CDR3 extends over 15 amino acids. Written as DNA, the CDR3 is TGTGCCAGCACCCTCCAGACCGGGGTTAACTATGGCTACACCTTC. Translating gives CASTLQTGVNYGYTF.

This chain uses TRBV5-5 with TRBJ2-7, with a weak D call TRBD2 (6 bases). The length of the CDR3 is 15 residues. V was pared by 4 bases and J by 0 bases, with 14 bases between. From germline, CDR1 is SGHKS and CDR2 YYEKEE (reference sequence). CDR3 sequence: CASSPGHGSSYEQYV. In nucleotides, the CDR3 is TGTGCCAGCAGCCCGGGGCACGGGAGCTCCTACGAGCAGTACGTC.

Only a few counts were recorded for this clonotype. V and J are TRBV7-6 and TRBJ2-6, with 11 bases lining up with TRBD1. CDR1 SGHVS and CDR2 FNYEAQ come from the germline V gene. CDR3 length equals 20 residues. The V gene end was trimmed by 0 bases and the J gene end by 3 bases; junction bases not matched to a gene: 10. This CDR3 reads CASSLAFGGQGVIGANVLTF. CDR3 DNA sequence: TGTGCCAGCAGCTTAGCGTTCGGGGGACAGGGGGTGATTGGGGCCAACGTCCTGACTTTC.

This clonotype was counted a few times. The chain recombines TRBV6-2 or TRBV6-3 with TRBJ2-7, with D unresolved. V shed 6 bases and J shed 2 bases, with 11 bases lying between them. The CDR3 contains 13 residues. Germline V gene lookup returns CDR1 MNHEY and CDR2 SVGEGT. Here the CDR3 reads CASSPGSTYEQYF. CDR3 coding DNA: TGTGCCAGCAGCCCCGGGTCCACCTACGAGCAGTACTTC.

This clonotype was counted only a few times. This chain links TRBV7-9 with TRBJ2-6; D is possibly TRBD2 (6 bases). Germline values: CDR1 SEHNR, CDR2 FQNEAQ (reference sequence). The CDR3 has 17 amino acids. V was shortened by 1 base and J by 2 bases, with 12 bases between the two germline ends. CDR3 amino acids: CASSLVGRGAGANVLTF. The CDR3 nucleotides read TGTGCCAGCAGCTTAGTGGGGCGCGGGGCTGGGGCCAACGTCCTGACTTTC. Variable domain in full (rest from reference TRBV7-9 and TRBJ2-6): DTGVSQNPRHKITKRGQNVTFRCDPISEHNRLYWYRQTLGQGPEFLTYFQNEAQLEKSRLLSDRFSAERPKGSFSTLEIQRTEQGDSAMYLCASSLVGRGAGANVLTFGAGSRLTVL.

This clonotype appeared a few times. V is TRBV12-3 or TRBV12-4 and J is TRBJ2-5; D is possibly TRBD1 or TRBD2 (5 bases each). Trimming took 7 bases from V and 5 from J, leaving 11 bases between them. CDR3 size: 12 residues. The CDR3 bases are TGTGCCAGCACTCAGGGCGGGGAGACCCAGTACTTC. Its translation is CASTQGGETQYF.